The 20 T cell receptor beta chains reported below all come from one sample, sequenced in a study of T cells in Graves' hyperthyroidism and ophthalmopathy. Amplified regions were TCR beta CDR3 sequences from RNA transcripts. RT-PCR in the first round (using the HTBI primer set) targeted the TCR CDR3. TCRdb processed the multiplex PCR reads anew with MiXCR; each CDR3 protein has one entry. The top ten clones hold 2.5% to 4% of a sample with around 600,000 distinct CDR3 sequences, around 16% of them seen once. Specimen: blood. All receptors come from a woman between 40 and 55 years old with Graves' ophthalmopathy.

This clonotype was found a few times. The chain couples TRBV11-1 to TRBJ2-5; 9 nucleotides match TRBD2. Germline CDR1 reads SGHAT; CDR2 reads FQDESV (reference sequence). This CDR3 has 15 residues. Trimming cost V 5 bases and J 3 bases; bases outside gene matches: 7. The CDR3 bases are TGTGCCAGCAGCGCCCCTGGCGGGAGGGAAGAGACCCAGTACTTC. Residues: CASSAPGGREETQYF. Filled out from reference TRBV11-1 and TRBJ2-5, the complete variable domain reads EAEVAQSPRYKITEKSQAVAFWCDPISGHATLYWYRQILGQGPELLVQFQDESVVDDSQLPKDRFSAERLKGVDSTLKIQPAELGDSAMYLCASSAPGGREETQYFGPGTRLLVL.

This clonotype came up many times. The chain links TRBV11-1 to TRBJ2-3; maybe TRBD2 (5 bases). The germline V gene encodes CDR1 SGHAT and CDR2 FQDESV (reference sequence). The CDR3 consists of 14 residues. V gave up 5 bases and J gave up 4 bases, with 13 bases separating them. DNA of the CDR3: TGTGCCAGCAGCGCAGAACCCGGGGCAGATACGCAGTATTTT. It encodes CASSAEPGADTQYF.

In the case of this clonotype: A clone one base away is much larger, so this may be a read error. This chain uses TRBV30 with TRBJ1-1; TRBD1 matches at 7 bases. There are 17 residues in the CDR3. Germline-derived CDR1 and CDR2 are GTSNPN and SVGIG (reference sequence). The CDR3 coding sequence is TGTGCCTGGAGTGAATGGTACGGCAAGGGGGCGGTCACTAAAGCTTTCTTT. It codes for CAWSEWYGKGAVTKAFF.

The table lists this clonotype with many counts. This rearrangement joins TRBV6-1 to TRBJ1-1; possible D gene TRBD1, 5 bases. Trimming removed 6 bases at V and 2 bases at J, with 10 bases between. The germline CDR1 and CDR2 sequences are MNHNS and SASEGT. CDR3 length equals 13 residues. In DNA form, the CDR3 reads TGTGCCAGCAGGGAACAGGTCAACACTGAAGCTTTCTTT. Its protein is CASREQVNTEAFF.

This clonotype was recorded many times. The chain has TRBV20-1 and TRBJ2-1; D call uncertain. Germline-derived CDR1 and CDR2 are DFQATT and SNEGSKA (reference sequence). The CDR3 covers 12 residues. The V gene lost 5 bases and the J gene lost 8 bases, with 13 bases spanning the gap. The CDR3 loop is CSAPDLLHEQFF. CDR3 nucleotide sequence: TGCAGTGCTCCAGACCTGTTACATGAGCAGTTCTTC.

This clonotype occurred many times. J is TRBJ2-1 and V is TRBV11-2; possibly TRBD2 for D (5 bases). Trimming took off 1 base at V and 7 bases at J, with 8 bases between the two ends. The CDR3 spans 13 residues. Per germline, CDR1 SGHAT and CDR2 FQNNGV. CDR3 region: CASSLVWRNEQFF. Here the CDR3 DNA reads TGTGCCAGCAGCTTAGTTTGGAGGAATGAGCAGTTCTTC.

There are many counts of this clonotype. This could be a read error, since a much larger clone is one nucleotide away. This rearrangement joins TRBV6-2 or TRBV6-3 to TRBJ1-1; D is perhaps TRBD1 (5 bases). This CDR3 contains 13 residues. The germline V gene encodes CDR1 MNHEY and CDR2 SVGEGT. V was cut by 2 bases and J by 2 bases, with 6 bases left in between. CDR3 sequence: CASSYRDNTEAFF. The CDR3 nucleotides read TGTGCCAGCAGTTACCGGGACAACACTGAAGCTTTCTTT.

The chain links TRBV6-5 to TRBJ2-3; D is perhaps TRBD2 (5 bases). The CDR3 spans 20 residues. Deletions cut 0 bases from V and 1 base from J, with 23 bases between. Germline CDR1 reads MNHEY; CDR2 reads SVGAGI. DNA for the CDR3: TGTGCCAGCAGTTACTCGAAAAAGCTTGGCGGTACTAGACGCACAGATACGCAGTATTTT. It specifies CASSYSKKLGGTRRTDTQYF.

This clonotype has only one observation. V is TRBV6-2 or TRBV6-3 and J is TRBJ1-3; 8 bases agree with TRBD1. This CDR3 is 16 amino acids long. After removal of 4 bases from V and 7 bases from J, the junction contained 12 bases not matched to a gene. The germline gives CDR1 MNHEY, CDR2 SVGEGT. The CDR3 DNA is TGTGCCAGCAGTTCCGGAGGACAGGGAGTTTGGAACACCATATATTTT. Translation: CASSSGGQGVWNTIYF.

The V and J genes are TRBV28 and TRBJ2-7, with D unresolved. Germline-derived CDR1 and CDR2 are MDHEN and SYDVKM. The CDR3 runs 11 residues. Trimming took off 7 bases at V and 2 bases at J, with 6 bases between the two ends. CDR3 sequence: CASNNAYEQYF. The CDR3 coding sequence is TGTGCCAGCAACAATGCCTACGAGCAGTACTTC.

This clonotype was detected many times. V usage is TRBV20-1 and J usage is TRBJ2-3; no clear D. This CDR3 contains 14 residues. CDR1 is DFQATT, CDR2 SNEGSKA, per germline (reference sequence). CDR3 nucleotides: TGCAGCAGTGCTATCCCTGTCAGCACAGATACGCAGTATTTT. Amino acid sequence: CSSAIPVSTDTQYF.

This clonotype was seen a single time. CDR3 in DNA: TGTGCCAGCAACCACGGGGGGCAAGAGACCCAGTACTTC. Protein product: CASNHGGQETQYF. This sequence joins TRBV6-1 and TRBJ2-5, with 7 bases lining up with TRBD2. V shed 7 bases and J 2 bases; nucleotides not matched to a gene: 4. Germline CDR1 reads MNHNS; CDR2 reads SASEGT. The CDR3 runs 13 residues.

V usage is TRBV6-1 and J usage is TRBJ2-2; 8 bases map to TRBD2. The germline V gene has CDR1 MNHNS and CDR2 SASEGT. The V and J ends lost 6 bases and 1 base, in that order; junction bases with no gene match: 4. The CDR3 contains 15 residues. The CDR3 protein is CASRIAGRNTGELFF. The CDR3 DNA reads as TGTGCCAGCAGAATAGCGGGGAGGAACACCGGGGAGCTGTTTTTT.

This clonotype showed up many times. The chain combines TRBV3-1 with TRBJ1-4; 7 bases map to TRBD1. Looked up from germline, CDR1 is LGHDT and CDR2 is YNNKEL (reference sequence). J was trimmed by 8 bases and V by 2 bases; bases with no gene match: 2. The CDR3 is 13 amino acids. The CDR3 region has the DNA TGTGCCAGCAGCCAACAGGGGGGAGAAAAACTGTTTTTT. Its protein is CASSQQGGEKLFF.

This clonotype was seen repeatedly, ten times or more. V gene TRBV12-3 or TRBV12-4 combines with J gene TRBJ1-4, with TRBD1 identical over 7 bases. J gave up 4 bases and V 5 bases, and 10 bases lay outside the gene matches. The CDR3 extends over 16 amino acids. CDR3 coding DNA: TGTGCCAGCAGTCTTGGGACAGTTCCCTTTAATGAAAAACTGTTTTTT. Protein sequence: CASSLGTVPFNEKLFF.

CDR3 sequence (DNA): TGCGCCAGCAGTCTCCTGGGGGGAAAGGAGACTGAAGCTTTCTTT. Amino acids: CASSLLGGKETEAFF. V usage is TRBV10-2 and J usage is TRBJ1-1, with D perhaps TRBD1 (5 bases). CDR3 size: 15 residues. Trimming cost V 5 bases and J 5 bases, with 18 bases left between them. Germline V lookup: CDR1 WSHSY, CDR2 SAAADI.

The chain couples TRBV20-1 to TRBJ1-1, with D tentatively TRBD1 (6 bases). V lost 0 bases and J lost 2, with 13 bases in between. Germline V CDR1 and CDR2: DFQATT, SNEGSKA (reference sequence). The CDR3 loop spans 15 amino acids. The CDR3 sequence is CSARDRAGTNTEAFF. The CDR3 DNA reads TGCAGTGCTAGAGATCGAGCAGGGACAAACACTGAAGCTTTCTTT.

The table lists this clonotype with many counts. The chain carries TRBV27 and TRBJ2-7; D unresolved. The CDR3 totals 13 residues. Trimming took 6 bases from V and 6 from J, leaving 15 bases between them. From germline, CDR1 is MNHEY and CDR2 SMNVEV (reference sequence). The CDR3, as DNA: TGTGCCAGCAGCGACACCAATTCAGGCGAGCAGTACTTC. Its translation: CASSDTNSGEQYF.

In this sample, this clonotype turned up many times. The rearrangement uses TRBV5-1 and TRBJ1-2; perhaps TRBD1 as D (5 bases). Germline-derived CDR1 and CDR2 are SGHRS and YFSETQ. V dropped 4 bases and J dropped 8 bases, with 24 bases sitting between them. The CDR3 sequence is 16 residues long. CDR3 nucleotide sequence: TGCGCCAGCAGCCAGGTCTTTGCCGGGGGGGACCGAGGCTACACCTTC. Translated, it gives CASSQVFAGGDRGYTF.

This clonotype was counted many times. CDR3 sequence reads: CASSLNVRGRIDGYTF. CDR3 nucleotide sequence: TGTGCCAGCAGTCTGAACGTCAGGGGGCGAATCGATGGCTACACCTTC. The rearrangement joins TRBV7-8 to TRBJ1-2; 8 positions match TRBD1. CDR3 length: 16 residues. The V gene end was trimmed by 6 bases and the J gene end by 6 bases; junction bases not matched to a gene: 15. The germline CDR1 and CDR2 sequences are SGHVS and FQNEAQ.